Listed below are T cell receptor beta chains from one sample, sequenced in a study of breast tumors, draining lymph nodes, adjacent tissues. TCRdb re-analysed the multiplex PCR reads in MiXCR, keeping a single row per CDR3 protein. This sample has fewer than 25,000 distinct CDR3 sequences, with 25% to 40% found just once. Sequenced: breast tumor tissue. These TCRs come from a female donor with breast cancer. Some clones in this sample may be carry-over from other donors' samples. CDR3s include the opening cysteine and the closing phenylalanine or tryptophan. D genes are given only for firm matches. The size entry is marked missing in some rows and otherwise reads once, few, many or a size class.

>TRBJ1-2|medium-sized|.|TRBV13
TGTGCCAGCAGCTTAGGCCAGGGTCAGACCTTC
CASSLGQGQTF
>TRBJ2-7|few|.|TRBV28
TGTGCCAGCAGTACCATGTACAGGGTATCCGAGCAGTACTTC
CASSTMYRVSEQYF
>TRBJ2-5|many|TRBD1|TRBV4-3
TGCGCCAGCAGCCAAGAGGGACAGGGCGGAACCCAGTACTTC
CASSQEGQGGTQYF
>TRBJ1-6|many|.|TRBV20-1
TGCAGTGCGGGGAGGGGGTCCCCAACCCTCCACTTT
CSAGRGSPTLHF
>TRBJ1-5|many|.|TRBV18
TGTGCCAGCTCACCACCAACGGGGGCTGATCAGCCCCAGCATTTT
CASSPPTGADQPQHF
>TRBJ1-4|.|.|TRBV6-6
TGTGCCAGCAGTTACGGTCAGGGTAGTGAAAAACTGTTTTTT
CASSYGQGSEKLFF
>TRBJ1-6|.|.|TRBV20-1
.
CSARVGGGSTGQYFGPGDSPLHF
>TRBJ2-5|.|.|TRBV19
TGTGCCAGTAGTATAGCCCAAGAGACCCAGTACTTC
CASSIAQETQYF
>TRBJ1-2|many|.|TRBV28
TGTGCCAGCAATTCTCGGAAGGGGGGCGGCTACACCTTC
CASNSRKGGGYTF
>TRBJ2-7|many|.|TRBV6-1
TGTGCCAGCAGTGAATGGGGGGCCTCCTACGAGCAGTACTTC
CASSEWGASYEQYF
>TRBJ2-3|once|.|TRBV5-4
TGTGCCAGCAGCTTTTCCCAGAGCACAGATACGCAGTATTTT
CASSFSQSTDTQYF
>TRBJ1-5|many|TRBD1|TRBV4-1
TGCGCCAGCAGCCAAGACGTGCAGGGGGCAGCGAGCAATCAGCCCCAGCATTTT
CASSQDVQGAASNQPQHF
>TRBJ2-1|.|TRBD2|TRBV7-6
TGTGCCAGCAGCTTAGGACTAGCGGTTGAGCAGTTCTTC
CASSLGLAVEQFF
>TRBJ2-5|once|.|TRBV14
TGTGCCAGCAGCCAAGGCCGGGGGCTGGGGGAGACCCAGTACTTC
CASSQGRGLGETQYF
>TRBJ2-1|many|TRBD1|TRBV12-3/TRBV12-4
TGTGCCAGCAGCCATACAGGGGGCGGGAACTCCTACAATGAGCAGTTCTTC
CASSHTGGGNSYNEQFF
>TRBJ2-2|.|.|TRBV9
TGTGCCAGCAGCGTAGAGTGGGCCGCGAACACCGGGGAGCTGTTTTTT
CASSVEWAANTGELFF
>TRBJ1-4|many|TRBD1|TRBV11-3
TGTGCCAGCAGCTTGACCGGGACAGACAATGAAAAACTGTTTTTT
CASSLTGTDNEKLFF
>TRBJ2-7|.|TRBD1|TRBV6-1
TGTGCCAACAGGCAGACAGGGTCCTACGAGCAGTACTTC
CANRQTGSYEQYF
>TRBJ1-5|many|.|TRBV6-2/TRBV6-3
TGTGCCACCAGGACTGGGGGTCAGCCCCAGCATTTT
CATRTGGQPQHF
>TRBJ2-7|.|TRBD2|TRBV20-1
TGCAGTGCTAGGACTAGCGGGGGTTACGAGCAGTACTTC
CSARTSGGYEQYF
>TRBJ1-3|.|.|TRBV20-1
TGCAGTGCTCAGTCGTCACTGTCTGGAAACACCATATATTTT
CSAQSSLSGNTIYF
>TRBJ2-5|medium-sized|TRBD1|TRBV6-5
TGTGCCACAGGGACAGGGGGAGAGACCCAGTACTTC
CATGTGGETQYF
>TRBJ1-4|many|TRBD1|TRBV11-2
TGTGCCAGCAGCTTAGATCCTTTGGGACAGGGGGCGCGAACTAATGAAAAACTGTTTTTT
CASSLDPLGQGARTNEKLFF
>TRBJ2-5|many|.|TRBV19
TGTGCCAGTAGTATAGAAGAGATGAGTGAGACCCAGTACTTC
CASSIEEMSETQYF
>TRBJ2-7|many|TRBD2|TRBV10-3
TGTGCCATCAGTGAAGGCAAGGGAGGGGACGAGCAGTACTTC
CAISEGKGGDEQYF
>TRBJ2-7|many|.|TRBV11-3
TGTGCCAGCAGCCCAACAGCCAGCGAGCAGTACTTC
CASSPTASEQYF
>TRBJ1-2|many|TRBD1|TRBV4-1
TGCGCCAGCAGCCAAGTGGGGGACAGGGTGTATGGCTACACCTTC
CASSQVGDRVYGYTF
>TRBJ2-5|many|TRBD2|TRBV11-2
TGTGCCAGCAGCTACCCGGGAGGACCTCAAGAGACCCAGTACTTC
CASSYPGGPQETQYF
>TRBJ1-4|many|.|TRBV6-2/TRBV6-3
TGTGCCAGCAGACAGGGACGGCCTAATGAAAAACTGTTTTTT
CASRQGRPNEKLFF
>TRBJ2-3|many|TRBD2|TRBV12-3/TRBV12-4
TGTGCCAGCATCTTTGGGGCGGGAGGCTGGACAGATACGCAGTATTTT
CASIFGAGGWTDTQYF
>TRBJ1-5|many|TRBD1|TRBV6-5
TGTGCCAGCAGTGGTACCGGGACAGGTAATCAGCCCCAGCATTTT
CASSGTGTGNQPQHF
>TRBJ2-1|many|TRBD2|TRBV7-2
TGTGCCAGCAGCTTAAGAGCGGGAGGAGAAACGAATGAGCAGTTCTTC
CASSLRAGGETNEQFF
>TRBJ2-7|many|TRBD1|TRBV19
TGTGCCAGTAGTCCCCAGGACAGGGGGGTTCACGAGCAGTACTTC
CASSPQDRGVHEQYF
>TRBJ2-7|many|.|TRBV7-2
TGTGCCAGCAGCGGCGCGGGCGCGGGCGAGCAGTACTTC
CASSGAGAGEQYF
>TRBJ2-3|many|.|TRBV4-1
TGCGCCAGCAGCCAAGATCTTGCTCGGGCAGGGCGGACAGATACGCAGTATTTT
CASSQDLARAGRTDTQYF
>TRBJ2-1|.|TRBD1|TRBV30
TGTGCCTGGAAGAGAGGTAGGGGACAGGGGGCCAGGAATGGGCAGTTCTTC
CAWKRGRGQGARNGQFF
>TRBJ1-1|.|.|TRBV19
TGTGCCAGTAGTGTTCCAGGGAGAGAGTACACTGAAGCTTTCTTT
CASSVPGREYTEAFF
>TRBJ1-2|many|.|TRBV6-5
TGTGCCAGCAGCCTCGCGGCTAGGTTGAACTATGGCTACACCTTC
CASSLAARLNYGYTF
>TRBJ2-1|.|TRBD2|TRBV4-1
TGCGCCAGCAGCTCCCGACCAGCGGGAGGGATTCTCAATGAGCAGTTCTTC
CASSSRPAGGILNEQFF
>TRBJ2-7|medium-sized|.|TRBV7-6
TGTGCCAGCAGCCGCGGCGGGATTTACGAGCAGTACTTC
CASSRGGIYEQYF
>TRBJ2-2|many|TRBD2|TRBV11-2
TGTGCCAGCAGGGGGGGGATACCGGGGCAGAACACCGGGGAGCTGTTTTTT
CASRGGIPGQNTGELFF
>TRBJ2-1|many|TRBD2|TRBV11-2
TGTGCCAGCAGCCGCGGACTAGCGGGAGGGCCCTACAATGAGCAGTTCTTC
CASSRGLAGGPYNEQFF
>TRBJ1-1|.|.|TRBV19
TGTGCCAGTAGTATCGGTCGGCGAGCAGCGGACACTGAAGCTTTCTTT
CASSIGRRAADTEAFF
>TRBJ2-5|.|TRBD2|TRBV20-1
TGCAGTGCCCCGGCGGGACTAGCGAAGACCCAGTACTTC
CSAPAGLAKTQYF
>TRBJ2-3|many|TRBD2|TRBV4-1
TGCGCCAGCAGCCAAGGGGGACTAGCGGACACAGATACGCAGTATTTT
CASSQGGLADTDTQYF
>TRBJ2-2|.|TRBD2|TRBV6-5
TGTGCCAGCAGCCCTAGCGGGAGGGGGAACACCGGGGAGCTGTTTTTT
CASSPSGRGNTGELFF
>TRBJ1-5|many|.|TRBV3-2
TGTGCCAGCAGCCATAGCCGGGACACAGCAAGACATCAGCCCCAGCATTTT
CASSHSRDTARHQPQHF
>TRBJ2-7|many|TRBD2|TRBV20-1
TGCAGTGCTATTAAGGGACTAGCGGGAAGAGGCTACGAGCAGTACTTC
CSAIKGLAGRGYEQYF
>TRBJ2-7|many|.|TRBV19
TGTGCCAGTAGTATCCTCCCTGGACAGCGACCCTACGAGCAGTACTTC
CASSILPGQRPYEQYF
>TRBJ2-5|.|TRBD1|TRBV7-2
TGTGCCAGCAGCTCAAGACAGGGGGCAGGGGAGACCCAGTACTTC
CASSSRQGAGETQYF
>TRBJ1-6|many|TRBD1|TRBV5-1
TGCGCCAGCAGCCAGGGACAGGGGGCGTATAATTCACCCCTCCACTTT
CASSQGQGAYNSPLHF
>TRBJ1-6|many|.|TRBV12-3/TRBV12-4
TGTGCCAGCAGTGCAAGACAGAATTCACCCCTCCACTTT
CASSARQNSPLHF
>TRBJ2-1|many|TRBD2|TRBV20-1
TGCAGTGCTAGAGATCCGCTAGCGGGGGTTTACAATGAGCAGTTCTTC
CSARDPLAGVYNEQFF
>TRBJ2-2|many|.|TRBV7-2
TGTGCCAGCAGCTTACGGCCCCCCGTGAACACCGGGGAGCTGTTTTTT
CASSLRPPVNTGELFF
>TRBJ1-2|medium-sized|.|TRBV5-1
TGCGCCAGCAGCTCGTCGGACTATGGCTACACCTTC
CASSSSDYGYTF
>TRBJ1-5|many|.|TRBV28
TGTGCCAGCAGTTTAGGGGGTCAGCCCCAGCATTTT
CASSLGGQPQHF
>TRBJ2-5|many|.|TRBV4-2
TGTGCCAGCAGCCCCGGGAGTGTGGAGACCCAGTACTTC
CASSPGSVETQYF